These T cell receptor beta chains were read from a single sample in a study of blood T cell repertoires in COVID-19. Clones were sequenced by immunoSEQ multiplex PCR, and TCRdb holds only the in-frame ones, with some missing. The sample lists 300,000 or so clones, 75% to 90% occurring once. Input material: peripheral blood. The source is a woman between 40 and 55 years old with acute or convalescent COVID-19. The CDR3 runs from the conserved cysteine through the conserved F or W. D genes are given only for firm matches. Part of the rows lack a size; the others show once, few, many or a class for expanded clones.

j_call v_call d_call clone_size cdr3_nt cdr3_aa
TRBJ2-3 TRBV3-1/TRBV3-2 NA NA TGTGCCAGCAGCCAAGATGTGACAACAGGAGGGGATACGCAGTATTTT CASSQDVTTGGDTQYF
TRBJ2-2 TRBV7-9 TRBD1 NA TGTGCCATCGGACAGGGTCCGAACACCGGGGAGCTGTTTTTT CAIGQGPNTGELFF
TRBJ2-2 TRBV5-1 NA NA TGCGCCAGCAGCTTGGGCCCCACGGGGACCGGGGAGCTGTTTTTT CASSLGPTGTGELFF
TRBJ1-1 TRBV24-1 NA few TGTGCCACCAGTGATGGGGTAGGGGCTGAAGCTTTCTTT CATSDGVGAEAFF
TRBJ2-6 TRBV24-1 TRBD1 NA TGTGCCACCAGTGAGGGGACAGGGCCCGGGGCCAACGTCCTGACTTTC CATSEGTGPGANVLTF
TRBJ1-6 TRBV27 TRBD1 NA TGTGCCAGCAGATCCCTCGGGACAGGCTATAATTCACCCCTCCACTTT CASRSLGTGYNSPLHF
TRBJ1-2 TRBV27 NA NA TGTGCCAGCGCTGGGAGAGACTATGGCTACACCTTC CASAGRDYGYTF
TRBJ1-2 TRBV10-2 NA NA TGCGCCAGCAGTGAGGGGCCAAGTGGCTACACCTTC CASSEGPSGYTF
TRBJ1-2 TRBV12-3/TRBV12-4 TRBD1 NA TGTGCCAGCAACCTAGACAGGGGGCCCTTCTACACCTTC CASNLDRGPFYTF
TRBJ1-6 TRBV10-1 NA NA TGCGCCAGCAGTGGAGAGGGATCTGTTTCACCCCTCCACTTT CASSGEGSVSPLHF
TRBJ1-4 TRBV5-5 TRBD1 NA TGTGCCAGCAGTCCTAGACAGGGGGCTTGGGAAAAACTGTTTTTT CASSPRQGAWEKLFF
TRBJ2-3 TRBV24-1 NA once TGTGCCACCAGTGATGGTCAACTGGGGGGAGATACGCAGTATTTT CATSDGQLGGDTQYF
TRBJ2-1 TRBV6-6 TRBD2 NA TGTGCCAGCAAAAGCGGGAACAATGAGCAGTTCTTC CASKSGNNEQFF
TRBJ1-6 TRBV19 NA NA TGTGCCAGTAGTATAGGAGAACAGAAACCCCTCCACTTT CASSIGEQKPLHF
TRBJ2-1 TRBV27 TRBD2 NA TGTGCCAGCACCGTGAGGACTAGCGGGGGGGTAGGGTATGAGCAGTTCTTC CASTVRTSGGVGYEQFF
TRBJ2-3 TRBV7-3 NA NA TGTGCCAGCAGCTTAATCGGTAGTACAGATACGCAGTATTTT CASSLIGSTDTQYF